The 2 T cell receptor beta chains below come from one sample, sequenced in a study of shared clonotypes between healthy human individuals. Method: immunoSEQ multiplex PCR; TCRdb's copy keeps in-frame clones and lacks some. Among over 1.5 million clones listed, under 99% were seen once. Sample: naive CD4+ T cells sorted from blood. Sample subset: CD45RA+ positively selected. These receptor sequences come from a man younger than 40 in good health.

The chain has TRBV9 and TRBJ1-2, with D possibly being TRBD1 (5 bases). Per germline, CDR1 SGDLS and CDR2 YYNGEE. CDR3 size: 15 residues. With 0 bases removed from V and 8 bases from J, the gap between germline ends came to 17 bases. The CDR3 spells CASSVDPINSGGYTF. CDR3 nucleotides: TGTGCCAGCAGCGTAGACCCCATTAATTCAGGGGGCTACACCTTC.

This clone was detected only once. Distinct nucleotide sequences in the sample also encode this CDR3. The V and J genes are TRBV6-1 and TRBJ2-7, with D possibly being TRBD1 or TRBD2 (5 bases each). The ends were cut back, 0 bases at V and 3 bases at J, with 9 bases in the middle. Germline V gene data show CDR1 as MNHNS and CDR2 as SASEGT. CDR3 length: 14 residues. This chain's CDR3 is CASSEASGSYEQYF. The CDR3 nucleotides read TGTGCCAGCAGTGAAGCGTCAGGGAGCTACGAGCAGTACTTC.